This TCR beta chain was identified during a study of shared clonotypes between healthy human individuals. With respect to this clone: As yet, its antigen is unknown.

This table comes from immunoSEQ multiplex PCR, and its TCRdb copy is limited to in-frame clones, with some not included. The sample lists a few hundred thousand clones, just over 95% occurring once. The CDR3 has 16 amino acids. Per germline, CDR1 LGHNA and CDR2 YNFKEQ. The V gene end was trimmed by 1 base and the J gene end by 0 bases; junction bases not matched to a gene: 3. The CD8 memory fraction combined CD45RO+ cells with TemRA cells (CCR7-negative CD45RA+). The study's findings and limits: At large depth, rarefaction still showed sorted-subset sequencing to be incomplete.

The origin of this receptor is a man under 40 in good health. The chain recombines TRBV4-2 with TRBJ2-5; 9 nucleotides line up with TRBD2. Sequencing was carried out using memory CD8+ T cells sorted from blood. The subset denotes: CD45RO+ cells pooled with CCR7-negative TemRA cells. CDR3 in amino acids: CASSQGLAAYQETQYF. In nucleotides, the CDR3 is TGTGCCAGCAGCCAAGGACTAGCGGCTTACCAAGAGACCCAGTACTTC.